This is a list of T cell receptor beta chains from one sample in a study of cytomegalovirus exposure and HLA in healthy donors. TCRdb's copy holds only in-frame clones and misses some; the assay was immunoSEQ multiplex PCR. The sample lists 120,000 to 150,000 clones, over 80% occurring once. The specimen sequenced was PBMCs. These receptors were obtained from a male donor in good health and CMV-seronegative. Both conserved end residues are part of each CDR3. The order of the fields is clone size, D gene, J gene, V gene, CDR3 DNA, CDR3 protein. The D gene is left open where the match is weak. Clone size, where shown, is once, few, many, or a class for clones that have expanded.

few	TRBD1	TRBJ1-2	TRBV18	TGTGCCAGCTCACCACCGACAGGGGGGGGCTATGGCTACACCTTC	CASSPPTGGGYGYTF
few	TRBD1	TRBJ2-7	TRBV7-9	TGTTCCAGCAGCTCCCCCCGGCAGGGGGCTCCCTACGAGCAGTACTTC	CSSSSPRQGAPYEQYF
.	.	TRBJ1-4	TRBV4-1	TGCGCCAGCAGCCGAGACATTCCAACAACAGGAATTAATGAAAAACTGTTTTTT	CASSRDIPTTGINEKLFF
few	.	TRBJ2-3	TRBV7-3	TGTGCCAGCAGCTCCAGGGGAGGCACAGATACGCAGTATTTT	CASSSRGGTDTQYF
.	TRBD1	TRBJ1-5	TRBV18	TGTGCCAGCTCGTCGGGGACAGTTAGCAATCAGCCCCAGCATTTT	CASSSGTVSNQPQHF
few	.	TRBJ1-6	TRBV7-2	TGTGCCAGCAGCGGACACAGGGTCCAATCACCCCTCCACTTT	CASSGHRVQSPLHF
.	.	TRBJ2-7	TRBV4-2	TGTGCCAGCAGCCAAGAGTGGACTGCCTTTAGCTCCTACGAGCAGTACTTC	CASSQEWTAFSSYEQYF
.	TRBD1	TRBJ1-2	TRBV14	TGTGCCAGCAGCCAAGCGCCACAGGGGGTCTACACCTTC	CASSQAPQGVYTF
once	TRBD2	TRBJ2-5	TRBV5-1	TGCGCCAGCAGCTCCGCGGGGGGGCACTCGGAGACCCAGTACTTC	CASSSAGGHSETQYF
few	TRBD1	TRBJ2-3	TRBV11-2	TGTGCCAGCAGCCTGGGCCAGGGGGCCCAGACAGATACGCAGTATTTT	CASSLGQGAQTDTQYF
.	.	TRBJ1-5	TRBV28	TGTGCCAGCCGGTCGGGGGGCAATCAGCCCCAGCATTTT	CASRSGGNQPQHF
.	.	TRBJ1-1	TRBV5-1	TGCGCCAGCAGCTTGTTCCAGAACACTGAAGCTTTCTTT	CASSLFQNTEAFF
.	TRBD2	TRBJ2-7	TRBV6-1	TGTGCCAGCAGTGAATGGGGGACTAGCGGGGGAACCTACGAGCAGTACTTC	CASSEWGTSGGTYEQYF
.	TRBD1	TRBJ1-1	TRBV7-9	TGTGCCAGCAGTCCCGACAGGGCGAACACTGAAGCTTTCTTT	CASSPDRANTEAFF
.	TRBD1	TRBJ1-6	TRBV7-3	TGTGCCAGCAGCCCAGGGACAGGGCTGAATTCACCCCTCCACTTT	CASSPGTGLNSPLHF
.	TRBD1	TRBJ2-3	TRBV4-1	TGCGCCAGCAGCCAAGATCGGGACAGGGGAAGCACAGATACGCAGTATTTT	CASSQDRDRGSTDTQYF
once	.	TRBJ1-4	TRBV7-8	TGTGCCAGCAGCTCTGGCGGGATCTATGAAAAACTGTTTTTT	CASSSGGIYEKLFF
.	.	TRBJ2-3	TRBV19	TGTGCCAGTAGTATAGATCTATTGAGCACAGATACGCAGTATTTT	CASSIDLLSTDTQYF
.	.	TRBJ1-5	TRBV11-2	TGTGCCAGCAGCCGACAGCGCAATCAGCCCCAGCATTTT	CASSRQRNQPQHF
.	.	TRBJ1-1	TRBV29-1	TGCAGCGTTGAAGGAGGGGGAAGAGTCACTGAAGCTTTCTTT	CSVEGGGRVTEAFF
.	TRBD2	TRBJ2-1	TRBV9	TGTGCCAGCAGCGTAGTCGGGGGGGGTACCTACAATGAGCAGTTCTTC	CASSVVGGGTYNEQFF
.	TRBD1	TRBJ1-1	TRBV7-9	TGTGCCAGCAGCGCAGGGGACAGTTGGACTGAAGCTTTCTTT	CASSAGDSWTEAFF
.	.	TRBJ2-7	TRBV7-9	TGTTCCAGCAGCTTTTTAGAAATCGAGCAGTACTTC	CSSSFLEIEQYF
once	.	TRBJ2-3	TRBV11-3	TGTGCCAGCAGTCCTGGACCCTGGGGGGCAGATACGCAGTATTTT	CASSPGPWGADTQYF
.	TRBD1	TRBJ1-2	TRBV7-8	TGTGCCAGCAGCTTAGCTTTCGGGACAGAGTCGGATGGCTACACCTTC	CASSLAFGTESDGYTF
.	.	TRBJ1-1	TRBV7-7	TGTGCCAGCAGCTTTGACTCGAACACTGAAGCTTTCTTT	CASSFDSNTEAFF
.	TRBD1	TRBJ2-7	TRBV7-9	TGTGCCAGCAGCTTCCGACAGGGCTCCTACGAGCAGTACTTC	CASSFRQGSYEQYF
.	.	TRBJ2-7	TRBV14	TGTGCCAGCAGCCAGTTGACAGGTGTCAGCTCCTACGAGCAGTACTTC	CASSQLTGVSSYEQYF
.	TRBD1	TRBJ1-5	TRBV4-2	TGTGCCAGCAGCCAACACAAGGGACAGGGCGATAGCAATCAGCCCCAGCATTTT	CASSQHKGQGDSNQPQHF
few	.	TRBJ2-7	TRBV27	TGTGCCAGTAGTTTAAAGGGGAAGACGGCATACGAGCAGTACTTC	CASSLKGKTAYEQYF
.	TRBD1	TRBJ2-7	TRBV5-6	TGTGCCAGCAGCTCCGGGACAGGGCTCTACGAGCAGTACTTC	CASSSGTGLYEQYF
.	TRBD1	TRBJ1-2	TRBV29-1	TGCAGCGACGCGGCCGGGACAGGGGGCTATAATGGCTACACCTTC	CSDAAGTGGYNGYTF
.	TRBD1	TRBJ1-2	TRBV7-9	TGTGCCAGCAGCTTACCGGGACAGGGCAATGGCTACACCTTC	CASSLPGQGNGYTF
.	.	TRBJ1-1	TRBV19	TGTGCCAGTAGTATGGCGACAATCAACACTGAAGCTTTCTTT	CASSMATINTEAFF
.	.	TRBJ2-7	TRBV27	TGTGCCAGCAGTTTCAGGGTTGTAGGGGGCTACGAGCAGTACTTC	CASSFRVVGGYEQYF
.	TRBD1	TRBJ1-2	TRBV4-1	TGCGCCAGCAGCCAAGGTCCGAGACAGGGATATGGCTACACCTTC	CASSQGPRQGYGYTF
.	TRBD2	TRBJ2-1	TRBV7-9	TGTGCCAGCAGCTTAGGGAAGGGGGGAGCGGGGGTTGGGTACAATGAGCAGTTCTTC	CASSLGKGGAGVGYNEQFF
few	TRBD2	TRBJ2-2	TRBV19	TGTGCCAGCGGGGGGTTAGCCGGGGAGCTGTTTTTT	CASGGLAGELFF
.	.	TRBJ2-1	TRBV29-1	TGCAGCGTTGGGGCTAGCCACAAATACAATGAGCAGTTCTTC	CSVGASHKYNEQFF
.	TRBD1	TRBJ2-7	TRBV7-9	TGTGCCAGCAGCACCGAAGACAGGGGCAGAACCTACGAGCAGTACTTC	CASSTEDRGRTYEQYF
.	.	TRBJ1-2	TRBV6-5	TGTGCCAGCAGCCAGGACAGCTATGGCTACACCTTC	CASSQDSYGYTF
.	TRBD2	TRBJ2-4	TRBV19	TGTGCCAGTAGCGGGGGGGCCTACATTCAGTACTTC	CASSGGAYIQYF
.	.	TRBJ1-5	TRBV5-1	TGCGCCAGCAGCTTGGCTCGGCGAGGCGGAGTCAATCAGCCCCAGCATTTT	CASSLARRGGVNQPQHF
.	.	TRBJ2-3	TRBV7-9	TGTGCCAGCAGCTCCCTAGACTTAGCTCGCACAGATACGCAGTATTTT	CASSSLDLARTDTQYF
.	.	TRBJ2-7	TRBV7-7	TGTGCCAGCAGCTTAGGGGGCAGTACCTACGAGCAGTACTTC	CASSLGGSTYEQYF
.	.	TRBJ1-5	TRBV6-5	TGTGCCAGCAGTCGTCAGGGGAGCAATCAGCCCCAGCATTTT	CASSRQGSNQPQHF
few	.	TRBJ1-2	TRBV19	TGTGCCAGTATAGGGGTGAGATCGAACGAGCCAGGAATAGCTAACTATGGCTACACCTTC	CASIGVRSNEPGIANYGYTF
.	TRBD1	TRBJ2-7	TRBV4-1	TGCGCCAACAGCCAAGATGTAGGGACAGGCTTTTCCTACGAGCAGTACTTC	CANSQDVGTGFSYEQYF
.	.	TRBJ1-2	TRBV6-1	TGTGCCAGCAGTGAAGTGACAGATCATGGCTACACCTTC	CASSEVTDHGYTF
.	.	TRBJ1-6	TRBV7-9	TGTGCCAGCAGCCCGCCGGGGAGTGCTTCACCCCTCCACTTT	CASSPPGSASPLHF
.	.	TRBJ2-7	TRBV6-6	TGTGCCAGCAGTTACTCTCGCTACGAGCAGTACTTC	CASSYSRYEQYF
.	.	TRBJ1-4	TRBV9	TGTGCCAGCAGCGTAGACGGGGGAGCTAATGAAAAACTGTTTTTT	CASSVDGGANEKLFF
.	.	TRBJ2-1	TRBV4-2	TGTGCCAGCAGCCAAGTAGGAGGCGAGCAGTTCTTC	CASSQVGGEQFF
.	TRBD2	TRBJ2-5	TRBV18	TGTGCCAGCTCACCAGATAGCGGGCGGTACCAAGAGACCCAGTACTTC	CASSPDSGRYQETQYF